The clone carrying this T cell receptor beta chain was detected ten times or more. Its antigen remains unknown. The sample originates from a study of regulatory T cells in long-lasting Graves disease. Findings of the study overall: More public clonotypes were shared by persistent patients (about 2,700) than by new patients (roughly 910). Persistent disease showed a preference for TRBV28, TRBJ1-2 and TRBJ2-5.

Arm-PCR of CDR3 regions and iRepertoire HTBI primers were used to build TCR beta libraries. Each CDR3 protein is one row after TCRdb ran MiXCR on the multiplex PCR reads. The data contain about half a million distinct CDR3 sequences, around 13% of them singletons. As to time point: newly diagnosed GD, antithyroid drugs for less than 3 months. PBMCs provided the RNA from which the TCR library was made. Germline lookup yields CDR1 SNHLY and CDR2 FYNNEI. V was trimmed by 2 bases and J by 10 bases, leaving 12 bases between them. This CDR3 spans 14 amino acids. Separately, the same data were catalogued under a study of T cells in Graves' hyperthyroidism and ophthalmopathy. From that paper: The study used the HTBI primer set for a first-round RT-PCR of the TCR CDR3.

The clonotype comes from a woman in her twenties or thirties with Graves disease. The chain uses TRBV2 and TRBJ1-6, with D tentatively TRBD1 (5 bases). Sequencing was performed on peripheral blood mononuclear cells (PBMCs), taken at new diagnosis, from a patient treated with antithyroid drugs. The CDR3 sequence is CASSESDTPSPLHF. DNA of the CDR3: TGTGCCAGCAGTGAATCGGACACGCCATCACCCCTCCACTTT.